Described below is a single T cell receptor (beta chain) sequence and its context. This sample was included in a study of blood T cell repertoires in COVID-19. Study as a whole: Sources were T cells, B-cell-depleted T cells, or PBMCs; the material itself was cDNA or gDNA.

In the original processing: Nucleated cell number was recorded as an estimate derived from reference gene primer amplification. Measured with immunoSEQ multiplex PCR; TCRdb has only the in-frame clones, and not every one. The DNA gave D and trimming, while V, J and clone size come from that table. There are about 90,000 clones in the sample; about 90% occur only once, and about 1.7% lies in the top ten. Germline-derived CDR1 and CDR2 are KGHSH and LQKENI. The CDR3 is 14 amino acids. The V and J ends lost 5 bases and 7 bases, in that order; junction bases with no gene match: 6. This chain joins TRBV18 and TRBJ1-4; 8 positions agree with TRBD1. Sequencing was carried out using peripheral blood. This clonotype was obtained from a human donor with active COVID-19. The donor label of this sample is uncertain. CDR3 residues: CASSNGQGGEKLFF. CDR3 DNA sequence: TGTGCCAGCTCAAATGGACAGGGTGGTGAAAAACTGTTTTTT.